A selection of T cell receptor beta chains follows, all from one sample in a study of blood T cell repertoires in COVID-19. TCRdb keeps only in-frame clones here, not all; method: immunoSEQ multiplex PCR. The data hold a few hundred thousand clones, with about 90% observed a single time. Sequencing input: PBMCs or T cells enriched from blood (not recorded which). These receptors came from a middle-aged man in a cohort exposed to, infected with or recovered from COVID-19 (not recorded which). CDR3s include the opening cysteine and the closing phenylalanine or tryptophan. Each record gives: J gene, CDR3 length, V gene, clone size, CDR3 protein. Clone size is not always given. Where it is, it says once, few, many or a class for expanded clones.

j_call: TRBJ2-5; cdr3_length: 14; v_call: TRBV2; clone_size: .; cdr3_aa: CATGTSGRWETQYF
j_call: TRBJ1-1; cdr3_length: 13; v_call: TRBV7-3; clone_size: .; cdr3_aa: CASSSSMNTEAFF
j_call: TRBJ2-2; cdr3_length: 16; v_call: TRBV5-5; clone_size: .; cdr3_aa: CASSLSGQGNTGELFF
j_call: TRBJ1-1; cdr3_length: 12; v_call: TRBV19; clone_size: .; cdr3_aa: CASNRGDTEAFF
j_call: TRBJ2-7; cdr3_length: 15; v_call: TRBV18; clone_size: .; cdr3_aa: CASSPAGQSSYEQYF
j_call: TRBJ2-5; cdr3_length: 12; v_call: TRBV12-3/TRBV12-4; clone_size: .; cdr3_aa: CASSSIRGTQYF
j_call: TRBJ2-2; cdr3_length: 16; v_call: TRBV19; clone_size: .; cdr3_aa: CASSKGLAVYTGELFF
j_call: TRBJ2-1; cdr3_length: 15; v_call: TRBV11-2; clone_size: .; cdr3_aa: CASSLVSGKSNEQFF
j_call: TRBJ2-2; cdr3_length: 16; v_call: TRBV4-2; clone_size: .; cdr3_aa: CASSQQLATNTGELFF
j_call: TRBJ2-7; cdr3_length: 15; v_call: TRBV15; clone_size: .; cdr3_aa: CATSPGTSGTYEQYF
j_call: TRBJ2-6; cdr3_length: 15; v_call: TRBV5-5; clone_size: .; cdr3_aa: CASRAPGSGANVLTF
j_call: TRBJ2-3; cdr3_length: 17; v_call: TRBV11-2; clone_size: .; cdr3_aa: CASSLSSTSGRTDTQYF
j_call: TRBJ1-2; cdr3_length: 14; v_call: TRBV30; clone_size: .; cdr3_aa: CAWSSGTSNYGYTF
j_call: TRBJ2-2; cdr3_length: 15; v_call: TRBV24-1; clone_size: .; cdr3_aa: CATSDQGANTGELFF
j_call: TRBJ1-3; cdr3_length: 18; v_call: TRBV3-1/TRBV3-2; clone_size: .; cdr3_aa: CASSQDRRPTGSGNTIYF
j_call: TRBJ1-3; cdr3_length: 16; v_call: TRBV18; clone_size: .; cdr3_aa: CASSTTGLDSGNTIYF
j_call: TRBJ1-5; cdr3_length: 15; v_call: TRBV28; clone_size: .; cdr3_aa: CASTQLGGDRTPQHF
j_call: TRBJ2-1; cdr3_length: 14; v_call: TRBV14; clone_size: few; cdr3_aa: CASSQASRYNEQFF
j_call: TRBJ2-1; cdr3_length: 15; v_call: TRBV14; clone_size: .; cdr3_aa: CASSQSLAGSNEQFF
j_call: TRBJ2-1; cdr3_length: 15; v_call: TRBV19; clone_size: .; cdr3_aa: CASSIIAGLVGEQFF
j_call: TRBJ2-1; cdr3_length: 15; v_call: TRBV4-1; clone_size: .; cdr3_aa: CASSPWREGRNEQFF
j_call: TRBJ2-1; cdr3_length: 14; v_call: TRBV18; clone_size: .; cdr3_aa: CASSPTQTYNEQFF
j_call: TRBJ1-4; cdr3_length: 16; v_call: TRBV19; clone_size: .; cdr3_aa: CASSIPDGGTNEKLFF
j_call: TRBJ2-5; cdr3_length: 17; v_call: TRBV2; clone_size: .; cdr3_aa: CASSGMRSGGAQETQYF
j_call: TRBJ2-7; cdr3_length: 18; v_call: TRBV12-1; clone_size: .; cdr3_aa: CASLLLIPDRERYCEQYF
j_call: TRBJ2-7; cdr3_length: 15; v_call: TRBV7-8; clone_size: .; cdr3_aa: CASSLRATGSYEQYF
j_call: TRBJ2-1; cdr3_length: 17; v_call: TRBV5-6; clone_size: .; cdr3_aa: CASSLAGRGVWDNEQFF
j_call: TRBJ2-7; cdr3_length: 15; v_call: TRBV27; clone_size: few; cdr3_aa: CATKKLAGVSYEQYF
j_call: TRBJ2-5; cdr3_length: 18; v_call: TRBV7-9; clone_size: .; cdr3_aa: CASSPLGLAGGRYETQYF
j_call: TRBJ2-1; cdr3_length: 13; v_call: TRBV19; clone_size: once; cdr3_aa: CASSIRGGNEQFF
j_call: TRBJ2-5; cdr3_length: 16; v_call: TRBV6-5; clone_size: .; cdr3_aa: CASSYSRDRAIGTQYF
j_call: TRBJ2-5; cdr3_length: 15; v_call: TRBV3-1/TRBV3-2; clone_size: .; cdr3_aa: CASSLTSGVQETQYF
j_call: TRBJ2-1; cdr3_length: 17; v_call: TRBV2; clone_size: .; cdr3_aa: CASSQHKAGGNYNEQFF